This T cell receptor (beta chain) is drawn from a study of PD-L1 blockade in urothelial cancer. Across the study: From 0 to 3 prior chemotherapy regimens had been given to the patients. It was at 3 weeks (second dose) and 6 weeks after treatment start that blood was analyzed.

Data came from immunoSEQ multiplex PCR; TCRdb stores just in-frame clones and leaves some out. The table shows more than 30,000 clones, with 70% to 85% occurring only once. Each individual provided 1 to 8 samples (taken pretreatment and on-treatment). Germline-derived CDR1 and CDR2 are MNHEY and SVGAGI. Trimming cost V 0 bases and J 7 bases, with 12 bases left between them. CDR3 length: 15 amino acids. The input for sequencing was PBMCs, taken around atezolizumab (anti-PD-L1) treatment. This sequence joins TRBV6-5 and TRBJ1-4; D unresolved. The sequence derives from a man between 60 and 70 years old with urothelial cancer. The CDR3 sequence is CASSYSVREREKLFF. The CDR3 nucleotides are TGTGCCAGCAGTTACTCGGTCCGGGAACGTGAAAAACTGTTTTTT.